These T cell receptor beta chains were read from a single sample in a study of T-cell reconstitution after alpha-beta-depleted transplantation in children. TCRdb analysed the PCR reads with MiXCR anew, one entry per CDR3 protein. The repertoire holds about 1,000,000 distinct CDR3 sequences, with roughly 31% as singletons. The starting material was PBMCs, mostly from graft donor cells, obtained 360 days after TCRalphabeta/CD19-depleted stem cell transplant. These receptor sequences come from a boy under two years old who had a stem cell transplant for SCID, so the T cells may come from the graft donor. CDR3s include the opening cysteine and the closing phenylalanine or tryptophan. The D gene is left open where the match is weak. Clone size is given for some rows only: seen once, a few or many times, or a class if the clone is expanded.

abundance: .; d_gene: TRBD1; j_gene: TRBJ2-2; v_gene: TRBV20-1; CDR3nt: TGCAGTGCTAGGGCCAGGGGGAGAACCGGGGAGCTGTTTTTT; CDR3aa: CSARARGRTGELFF
abundance: .; d_gene: TRBD2; j_gene: TRBJ2-7; v_gene: TRBV12-3/TRBV12-4; CDR3nt: TGTGCCAGCAGTTTAAAGGGACTAGCGGGGGTCCTCCTCTACGAGCAGTACTTC; CDR3aa: CASSLKGLAGVLLYEQYF
abundance: .; d_gene: TRBD2; j_gene: TRBJ2-2; v_gene: TRBV7-2; CDR3nt: TGTGCCAGCAGCTTATCGGGACTAGCGGGGGGGCGTGACACCGGGGAGCTGTTTTTT; CDR3aa: CASSLSGLAGGRDTGELFF
abundance: few; d_gene: .; j_gene: TRBJ2-7; v_gene: TRBV5-5; CDR3nt: TGTGCCAGCAGCTTGAGTATGGCAGTTCCCTACGAGCAGTACTTC; CDR3aa: CASSLSMAVPYEQYF
abundance: few; d_gene: .; j_gene: TRBJ2-1; v_gene: TRBV9; CDR3nt: TGTGCCAGCAGCGTAGCCGGCAGAGGCAATGAGCAGTTCTTC; CDR3aa: CASSVAGRGNEQFF
abundance: few; d_gene: .; j_gene: TRBJ1-1; v_gene: TRBV6-1; CDR3nt: TGTGCCACCCGTCGGGCAGGGACGAACACTGAAGCTTTCTTT; CDR3aa: CATRRAGTNTEAFF
abundance: .; d_gene: .; j_gene: TRBJ2-4; v_gene: TRBV28; CDR3nt: TGTGCCAGCAGTACCTCCGGACAGGCGGGGACCAAAAACATTCAGTACTTC; CDR3aa: CASSTSGQAGTKNIQYF
abundance: .; d_gene: .; j_gene: TRBJ2-5; v_gene: TRBV15; CDR3nt: TGTGCCACCAGCAGAGCCAGCGTCGGTTTAGAGACCCAGTACTTC; CDR3aa: CATSRASVGLETQYF
abundance: .; d_gene: .; j_gene: TRBJ1-1; v_gene: TRBV5-6; CDR3nt: TGTGCCAGCACCTTACCCTCGGTTAGAGCCGAAGCTTTCTTT; CDR3aa: CASTLPSVRAEAFF
abundance: few; d_gene: TRBD1; j_gene: TRBJ2-1; v_gene: TRBV12-3/TRBV12-4; CDR3nt: TGTGCCAGCAGTTTCGACAGGGGTGAGCAGTTCTTC; CDR3aa: CASSFDRGEQFF
abundance: .; d_gene: .; j_gene: TRBJ1-2; v_gene: TRBV29-1; CDR3nt: TGCAGCGTCGCGGGACTATGGCAAGGCTACACCTTC; CDR3aa: CSVAGLWQGYTF
abundance: .; d_gene: TRBD2; j_gene: TRBJ2-7; v_gene: TRBV20-1; CDR3nt: TGCAGTGCCCCTTCCCGGACGGGGGGCTACGAGCAGTACTTC; CDR3aa: CSAPSRTGGYEQYF
abundance: .; d_gene: .; j_gene: TRBJ2-7; v_gene: TRBV12-3/TRBV12-4; CDR3nt: TGTGCCAGCAGCGGTGGGGGATCTGAGCAGTACTTC; CDR3aa: CASSGGGSEQYF
abundance: few; d_gene: .; j_gene: TRBJ2-3; v_gene: TRBV20-1; CDR3nt: TGCAGTGCTAGCGCAGGGTCCGTTTCCACAGATACGCAGTATTTT; CDR3aa: CSASAGSVSTDTQYF
abundance: .; d_gene: .; j_gene: TRBJ2-2; v_gene: TRBV2; CDR3nt: TGTGCCAGCAAAGCGAGCGGCGCTCTGAACACCGGGGAGCTGTTTTTT; CDR3aa: CASKASGALNTGELFF
abundance: .; d_gene: .; j_gene: TRBJ2-7; v_gene: TRBV20-1; CDR3nt: TGCAGTGCTAGAGCCCCAACGGGCCGTGTCTACGAGCAGTACTTC; CDR3aa: CSARAPTGRVYEQYF
abundance: .; d_gene: .; j_gene: TRBJ2-3; v_gene: TRBV6-2/TRBV6-3; CDR3nt: TGTGCCAGCAGTCACGATAGCCACCTACTAGTTGATACGCAGTATTTT; CDR3aa: CASSHDSHLLVDTQYF
abundance: few; d_gene: TRBD2; j_gene: TRBJ2-3; v_gene: TRBV30; CDR3nt: TGTGCCTGGACTAGCGGAGATACGCAGTATTTT; CDR3aa: CAWTSGDTQYF
abundance: .; d_gene: TRBD1; j_gene: TRBJ1-5; v_gene: TRBV4-1; CDR3nt: TGCGCCAGCAGCCCACAGGCACAGGGGATCCAGCCCCAGCATTTT; CDR3aa: CASSPQAQGIQPQHF
abundance: few; d_gene: .; j_gene: TRBJ2-2; v_gene: TRBV10-3; CDR3nt: TGTGCCGCCCAATCCGAGAAAGATCGACTTAACACCGGGGAGCTGTTTTTT; CDR3aa: CAAQSEKDRLNTGELFF
abundance: .; d_gene: .; j_gene: TRBJ2-2; v_gene: TRBV4-2; CDR3nt: TGTGCCAGCAGCCAAGTTCGGACGGGGGCGAACACCGGGGAGCTGTTTTTT; CDR3aa: CASSQVRTGANTGELFF
abundance: .; d_gene: TRBD1; j_gene: TRBJ1-2; v_gene: TRBV5-6; CDR3nt: TGTGCCAGCAGCTTACTGGGACAGGGAGGCTATGGCTACACCTTC; CDR3aa: CASSLLGQGGYGYTF
abundance: .; d_gene: .; j_gene: TRBJ1-5; v_gene: TRBV20-1; CDR3nt: TGCAGTGCTAGAAGGCCGGAGGGGAGCAATCAGCCCCAGCATTTT; CDR3aa: CSARRPEGSNQPQHF
abundance: few; d_gene: .; j_gene: TRBJ2-3; v_gene: TRBV20-1; CDR3nt: TGCAGTGCTTCCTTCACAGATACGCAGTATTTT; CDR3aa: CSASFTDTQYF
abundance: few; d_gene: .; j_gene: TRBJ2-5; v_gene: TRBV29-1; CDR3nt: TGCAGCGTTGTAGGTGGGCAGACCCAGTACTTC; CDR3aa: CSVVGGQTQYF